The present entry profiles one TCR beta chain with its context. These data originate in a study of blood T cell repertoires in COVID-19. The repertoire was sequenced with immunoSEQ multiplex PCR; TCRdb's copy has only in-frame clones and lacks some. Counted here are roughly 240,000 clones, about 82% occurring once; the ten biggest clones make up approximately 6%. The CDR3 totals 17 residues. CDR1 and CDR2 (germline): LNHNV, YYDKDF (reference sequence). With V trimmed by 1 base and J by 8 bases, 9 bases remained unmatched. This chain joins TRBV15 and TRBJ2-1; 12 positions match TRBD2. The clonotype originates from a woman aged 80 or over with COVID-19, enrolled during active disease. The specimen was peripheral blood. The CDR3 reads CATSRALSTSGGYEQFF. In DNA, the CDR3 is TGTGCCACCAGCAGAGCCTTATCGACTAGCGGGGGTTATGAGCAGTTCTTC. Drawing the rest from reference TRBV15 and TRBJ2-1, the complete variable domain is DAMVIQNPRYQVTQFGKPVTLSCSQTLNHNVMYWYQQKSSQAPKLLFHYYDKDFNNEADTPDNFQSRRPNTSFCFLDIRSPGLGDTAMYLCATSRALSTSGGYEQFFGPGTRLTVL.